A selection of T cell receptor beta chains follows, all from one sample in a study of control samples from healthy donors and cancer patients. The assay was immunoSEQ multiplex PCR, and TCRdb's table has in-frame clones only and misses some. The sample contains around 94,000 clones, under 95% of which appear only once. Specimen: blood. The receptors come from a young woman in good health. The CDR3 runs from the conserved cysteine through the conserved F or W. D genes are given only for firm matches. Part of the rows lack a size; the others show once, few, many or a class for expanded clones.

J gene | D gene | clone size | V gene | CDR3 protein | CDR3 DNA
TRBJ2-2 | NA | NA | TRBV2 | CASSEGGAGTGELFF | TGTGCCAGCAGTGAAGGTGGGGCCGGCACCGGGGAGCTGTTTTTT
TRBJ2-3 | NA | NA | TRBV10-3 | CAISDRGSTDTQYF | TGTGCCATCAGTGACAGGGGAAGCACAGATACGCAGTATTTT
TRBJ1-5 | TRBD1 | NA | TRBV9 | CASSGAPDRVQGQPQHF | TGTGCCAGCAGCGGCGCCCCGGACAGGGTTCAGGGTCAGCCCCAGCATTTT
TRBJ2-1 | TRBD2 | NA | TRBV5-6 | CASSGGLENEQFF | TGTGCCAGCAGCGGGGGACTAGAGAATGAGCAGTTCTTC
TRBJ2-5 | TRBD2 | NA | TRBV5-4 | CASSQEPSGGARETQYF | TGTGCCAGCAGCCAAGAGCCCAGCGGGGGGGCCCGGGAGACCCAGTACTTC
TRBJ2-1 | NA | NA | TRBV9 | CASSTNREQEYNEQFF | TGTGCCAGCAGCACAAACCGGGAACAAGAATACAATGAGCAGTTCTTC
TRBJ1-4 | TRBD1 | NA | TRBV29-1 | CSGRGDRGSNEKLFF | TGCAGCGGCCGGGGGGACAGGGGATCAAATGAAAAACTGTTTTTT
TRBJ1-3 | NA | NA | TRBV6-5 | CATRGTADSGNTIYF | TGTGCCACAAGAGGAACAGCGGATTCTGGAAACACCATATATTTT
TRBJ1-6 | NA | NA | TRBV2 | CASSEQPHSPLHF | TGTGCCAGCAGTGAACAGCCACATTCACCCCTCCACTTT
TRBJ2-7 | TRBD2 | NA | TRBV11-2 | CASSLPGGLNYEQYF | TGTGCCAGCAGCTTACCGGGGGGTCTTAACTACGAGCAGTACTTC
TRBJ1-5 | NA | NA | TRBV12-5 | CASGLVIQGSRNQPQHF | TGTGCTAGTGGTTTGGTAATCCAAGGGTCTCGCAATCAGCCCCAGCATTTT
TRBJ1-6 | NA | NA | TRBV2 | CASKELGRGNNSPLHF | TGTGCCAGCAAAGAATTAGGACGTGGAAATAATTCACCCCTCCACTTT
TRBJ2-3 | NA | NA | TRBV19 | CASSMELRLTDTQYF | TGTGCCAGTAGTATGGAACTCCGGCTCACAGATACGCAGTATTTT
TRBJ2-7 | NA | NA | TRBV19 | CASSTRYAEQYF | TGTGCCAGTTCGACTAGGTACGCCGAGCAGTACTTC
TRBJ1-5 | NA | NA | TRBV3-1/TRBV3-2 | CASSQEYSNQPQHF | TGTGCCAGCAGCCAAGAGTATAGCAATCAGCCCCAGCATTTT
TRBJ1-1 | NA | few | TRBV3-1/TRBV3-2 | CASSQAEKETSPGPEAFF | TGTGCCAGCAGCCAAGCCGAGAAGGAAACTTCTCCCGGGCCTGAAGCTTTCTTT
TRBJ2-5 | NA | NA | TRBV5-6 | CASSSGVQETQYF | TGTGCCAGCAGTTCAGGGGTACAAGAGACCCAGTACTTC